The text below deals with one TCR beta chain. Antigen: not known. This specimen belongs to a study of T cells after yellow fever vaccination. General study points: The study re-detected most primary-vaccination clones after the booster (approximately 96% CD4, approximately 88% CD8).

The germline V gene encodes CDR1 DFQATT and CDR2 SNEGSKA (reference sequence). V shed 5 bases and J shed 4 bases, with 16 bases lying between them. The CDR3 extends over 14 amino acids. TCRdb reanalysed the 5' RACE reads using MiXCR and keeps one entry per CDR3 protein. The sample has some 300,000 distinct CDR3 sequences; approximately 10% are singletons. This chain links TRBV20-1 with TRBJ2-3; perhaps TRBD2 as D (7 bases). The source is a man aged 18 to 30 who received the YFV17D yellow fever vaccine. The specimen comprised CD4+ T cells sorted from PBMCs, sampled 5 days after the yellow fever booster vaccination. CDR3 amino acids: CSAHRGAMADTQYF. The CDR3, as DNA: TGCAGTGCTCACCGGGGGGCCATGGCAGATACGCAGTATTTT.